This TCR beta chain stems from a study of human T cells and chemical hapten exposure. For this clonotype: Its antigen is unidentified.

Germline trimming cut 5 bases from V and 3 bases from J; bases unmatched to any gene: 6. This CDR3 contains 13 residues. Per germline, CDR1 DFQATT and CDR2 SNEGSKA (reference sequence). Time point given: patch test 1, 2 weeks after DPC sensitization. Treatment defined: therapeutic diphenylcyclopropenone sensitization with weekly scalp DPC. Blood collection happened ahead of applying each patch test. Overall study results and limits: There were significantly more large CDR3 similarity clusters among expanded TCRs than among controls.

Using its own MiXCR run on the RACE reads, TCRdb lists one record per CDR3 protein. The data contain about 340,000 distinct CDR3 sequences, under 8% of them singletons. The specimen comprised whole blood, sampled in connection with sensitization to the hapten diphenylcyclopropenone (DPC). The origin of this receptor is a woman under 30 with alopecia areata. Some clones in this sample may be carry-over from other donors' samples. J is TRBJ1-1 and V is TRBV20-1; 7 bases map to TRBD1. DNA of the CDR3: TGCAGTGCTCGCGGACAGGCGGACACTGAAGCTTTCTTT. This translates into CSARGQADTEAFF.